Below are 14 T cell receptor beta chains sequenced from a single sample in a study of blood T cell repertoires in COVID-19. Repertoires were generated with immunoSEQ multiplex PCR, while TCRdb's copy carries only in-frame clones and drops some. The data show 200,000 to 250,000 clones, 70% to 90% seen once. The sample comprised peripheral blood. The receptors derive from a man aged 50-60 years with acute or convalescent COVID-19.

V usage is TRBV7-8 and J usage is TRBJ2-7; TRBD2 matches 8 bases. The CDR3 consists of 14 residues. The V gene end was trimmed by 5 bases and the J gene end by 3 bases; junction bases not matched to a gene: 6. Germline CDR1 is SGHVS and CDR2 is FQNEAQ. CDR3 loop: CASSPGLAVYEQYF. The CDR3 DNA reads TGTGCCAGCAGCCCCGGACTAGCTGTCTACGAGCAGTACTTC.

The gene calls are TRBV11-2 and TRBJ2-5, with D perhaps TRBD2 (7 bases). CDR3 length: 16 amino acids. Germline values: CDR1 SGHAT, CDR2 FQNNGV. V lost 7 bases to trimming and J lost 5 bases, with 23 bases between them. In nucleotides, the CDR3 is TGTGCCAGCAACTCACCTGGGGGGGGCGTGAGGGAGACCCAGTACTTC. Protein sequence: CASNSPGGGVRETQYF.

The CDR3 protein is CASTDQTGPYEQYF. CDR3 bases: TGTGCCAGCACCGACCAGACAGGACCTTACGAGCAGTACTTC. This chain connects TRBV6-5 to TRBJ2-7, with D perhaps matching TRBD1 (6 bases). This CDR3 has 14 residues. Germline V gene data show CDR1 as MNHEY and CDR2 as SVGAGI. The V gene lost 7 bases and the J gene lost 4 bases, with 17 bases spanning the gap.

This clone was detected only once. The chain is built from TRBV2 and TRBJ1-4; perhaps TRBD1 as D (5 bases). The CDR3 covers 15 residues. V lost 8 bases to trimming and J lost 0 bases, with 13 bases between them. The germline CDR1 and CDR2 sequences are SNHLY and FYNNEI. CDR3 sequence (DNA): TGTGCCAGCCGGGGGGGACCCGCAACTAATGAAAAACTGTTTTTT. This translates into CASRGGPATNEKLFF.

The chain combines TRBV12-3 or TRBV12-4 with TRBJ1-2; no clear D gene. CDR3 length: 12 amino acids. V was trimmed by 3 bases and J by 8 bases, leaving 10 bases between them. DNA of the CDR3: TGTGCCAGCAGTTTGGGCCCTGCCGGCTACACCTTC. Amino acids: CASSLGPAGYTF.

The chain couples TRBV7-9 to TRBJ1-2; 12 nucleotides agree with TRBD1. The CDR3 runs to 14 residues. Losses at the gene ends were 5 bases for V and 6 bases for J; bases not matched to a gene: 4. Per the germline V gene, CDR1 is SEHNR and CDR2 is FQNEAQ (reference sequence). The CDR3 sequence is CASSPGTGGDGYTF. DNA for the CDR3: TGTGCCAGCAGCCCCGGGACAGGGGGCGATGGCTACACCTTC.

The V gene is TRBV18, the J gene TRBJ2-5, with 7 bases identical to TRBD2. Per germline, CDR1 KGHSH and CDR2 LQKENI. The CDR3 has 15 residues. Losses at the gene ends were 1 base for V and 5 bases for J; bases not matched to a gene: 7. The CDR3 loop is CASSPLAGTKETQYF. DNA of the CDR3: TGTGCCAGCTCACCACTCGCCGGGACTAAGGAGACCCAGTACTTC.

The chain recombines TRBV6-1 with TRBJ1-4; TRBD1 agrees at 10 bases. This CDR3 has 16 residues. CDR1 MNHNS and CDR2 SASEGT come from the germline V gene. J lost 2 bases, V lost 4 bases, and 4 bases had no gene match. CDR3 loop: CASSVLTGGTNEKLFF. The DNA of the CDR3 is TGTGCCAGCAGTGTCCTGACAGGGGGCACTAATGAAAAACTGTTTTTT.

The J gene is TRBJ1-1, the V gene TRBV6-4; D call uncertain. The V gene's germline CDR1 is MRHNA and CDR2 SNTAGT. Trimming removed 2 bases at V and 1 base at J, with 5 bases between. The CDR3 is 13 residues long. The CDR3 DNA reads TGTGCCAGCAGTGACCCTCCGAACACTGAAGCTTTCTTT. Its protein is CASSDPPNTEAFF.

The chain links TRBV5-1 to TRBJ2-7; TRBD2 agrees at 12 bases. In germline, CDR1 is SGHRS, CDR2 YFSETQ. V shed 4 bases and J 6 bases; nucleotides not matched to a gene: 11. The CDR3 length is 16 residues. In DNA, the CDR3 is TGCGCCAGCAGCCTGACACCAGGACTAGCGGGGTTCGAGCAGTACTTC. Its translation: CASSLTPGLAGFEQYF.

Turning to this clone: The same CDR3 is also encoded by other DNA sequences in this sample. This chain connects TRBV6-1 to TRBJ2-5; D is unclear. This CDR3 has 15 residues. The V gene's germline CDR1 is MNHNS and CDR2 SASEGT. The V gene lost 2 bases and the J gene lost 2 bases, with 12 bases spanning the gap. The chain's CDR3 is CASSESRARQETQYF. The CDR3, as DNA: TGTGCCAGCAGTGAATCGAGAGCCAGGCAAGAGACCCAGTACTTC.

This clone showed up just once. The CDR3 DNA follows: TGTGCCAGCAGCCAAGAGTGGGGGGGCACTGAAGCTTTCTTT. As protein: CASSQEWGGTEAFF. V and J are TRBV14 and TRBJ1-1; tentatively, D is TRBD1 (5 bases). Trimming left V 0 bases short and J 4 bases short, with 9 bases between. The CDR3 is 14 residues long. Per the germline V gene, CDR1 is SGHDN and CDR2 is FVKESK.

The rearrangement joins TRBV9 to TRBJ1-2, with no clear D. This CDR3 comprises 11 residues. The germline V gene encodes CDR1 SGDLS and CDR2 YYNGEE. V lost 0 bases to trimming and J lost 9 bases, with 6 bases between them. CDR3 amino acids: CASSVDESYTF. The CDR3 DNA reads as TGTGCCAGCAGCGTAGATGAGAGCTACACCTTC.

The J gene is TRBJ2-1, the V gene TRBV18, with TRBD1 identical over 7 bases. This CDR3 region has 15 residues. Germline V lookup: CDR1 KGHSH, CDR2 LQKENI. V was pared by 3 bases and J by 5 bases, with 7 bases of the junction left unmatched. The CDR3 loop reads CASSPGTAPDNEQFF. Written as DNA, the CDR3 is TGTGCCAGCTCACCCGGGACAGCCCCTGACAATGAGCAGTTCTTC. The full variable domain, in which reference TRBV18 and TRBJ2-1 provide the parts outside the CDR3, is NAGVMQNPRHLVRRRGQEARLRCSPMKGHSHVYWYRQLPEEGLKFMVYLQKENIIDESGMPKERFSAEFPKEGPSILRIQQVVRGDSAAYFCASSPGTAPDNEQFFGPGTRLTVL.